Shown below are 18 T cell receptor beta chains from a single sample sequenced in a study of OX40 agonist ivuxolimab in advanced cancers. The method was immunoSEQ multiplex PCR; TCRdb's version includes in-frame clones alone and lacks a portion of them. The table includes approximately 80,000 clones, about 94% detected once. The starting material was CD4+ or CD8+ T cells sorted from blood, obtained in a trial of the OX40 agonist ivuxolimab. These receptors came from an adult with an advanced solid tumor such as melanoma, head and neck, liver or kidney cancer.

In its sample, this clone was seen a few times. This chain links TRBV6-5 with TRBJ1-6; tentatively, D is TRBD1 (5 bases). The CDR3 sequence is 15 residues long. V was pared by 0 bases and J by 7 bases, with 10 bases between. The germline V gene encodes CDR1 MNHEY and CDR2 SVGAGI. In DNA form, the CDR3 reads TGTGCCAGCAGTTACTCGGCAGGGAGCAATTCACCCCTCCACTTT. Amino acids: CASSYSAGSNSPLHF.

V and J are TRBV19 and TRBJ2-2; D may correspond to TRBD1 or TRBD2 (6 bases each). Germline CDR1 reads LNHDA; CDR2 reads SQIVND (reference sequence). The CDR3 totals 12 residues. V was pared by 11 bases and J by 7 bases, with 14 bases between. The CDR3 is CACQEGVGELFF. The DNA of the CDR3 is TGTGCCTGTCAGGAGGGGGTCGGGGAGCTGTTTTTT.

The V and J genes are TRBV12-5 and TRBJ2-3; 9 bases are shared with TRBD1. Trimming took 6 bases from V and 6 from J; bases not matched to a gene: 10. Germline CDR1 is LGHNT and CDR2 is FRNRAP. CDR3 size: 15 residues. The CDR3 region is CASGSTGTGSDTQYF. The CDR3, as DNA: TGTGCTAGTGGCTCAACTGGGACAGGGTCGGATACGCAGTATTTT. The full variable domain, in which reference TRBV12-5 and TRBJ2-3 provide the parts outside the CDR3, is DARVTQTPRHKVTEMGQEVTMRCQPILGHNTVFWYRQTMMQGLELLAYFRNRAPLDDSGMPKDRFSAEMPDATLATLKIQPSEPRDSAVYFCASGSTGTGSDTQYFGPGTRLTVL.

The chain combines TRBV5-1 with TRBJ2-1; 15 positions match TRBD2. The V gene's germline CDR1 is SGHRS and CDR2 YFSETQ. This CDR3 spans 21 amino acids. The junction had 16 bases not matched to a gene; V was cut back by 1 base and J by 5 bases. The CDR3 nucleotides read TGCGCCAGCAGCTTGACTTGGACCGGGACTAGCGGGAGGTTGGTGAACAATGAGCAGTTCTTC. The encoded protein is CASSLTWTGTSGRLVNNEQFF.

The chain links TRBV5-6 to TRBJ2-1; 8 bases agree with TRBD1. Germline lookup yields CDR1 SGHDT and CDR2 YYEEEE. The V gene end was trimmed by 3 bases and the J gene end by 7 bases; junction bases not matched to a gene: 3. The CDR3 runs to 13 residues. The CDR3 DNA sequence: TGTGCCAGCAGCTCAAACAGGGGGAATGAGCAGTTCTTC. Translation gives CASSSNRGNEQFF.

This clone was recorded a few times. The chain has TRBV27 and TRBJ2-7; no clear D. V gave up 5 bases and J gave up 4 bases, with 9 bases separating them. The CDR3 covers 12 residues. CDR1 and CDR2 (germline): MNHEY, SMNVEV (reference sequence). The CDR3 loop is CASSTVGYEQYF. The CDR3 nucleotides are TGTGCCAGCAGTACAGTCGGGTACGAGCAGTACTTC.

This sequence joins TRBV5-6 and TRBJ2-1, with 10 bases lining up with TRBD2. The V segment lost 3 bases and the J segment 7 bases; nucleotides outside the gene matches: 10. Germline V gene sequence: CDR1 SGHDT, CDR2 YYEEEE. CDR3 length: 16 residues. The CDR3 nucleotides are TGTGCCAGCAGCTCCCTGAGCGGGGGGGCCAGTAATGAGCAGTTCTTC. This codes for CASSSLSGGASNEQFF.

V is TRBV5-6 and J is TRBJ2-2, with a possible D match to TRBD2 (7 bases). This CDR3 has 17 amino acids. In germline, CDR1 is SGHDT, CDR2 YYEEEE. V was pared by 0 bases and J by 0 bases, with 12 bases between. CDR3 DNA: TGTGCCAGCAGCTTGGCAGCGGGACACCCGAACACCGGGGAGCTGTTTTTT. This codes for CASSLAAGHPNTGELFF.

The chain is built from TRBV23-1 and TRBJ2-7; D call uncertain. TRBV23-1 is filed as an ORF, its function uncertain. Trimming stripped 2 bases from V and 2 bases from J, with 7 bases between. The CDR3 runs to 13 residues. In DNA, the CDR3 is TGCGCCAGCAGTCAACCTTTTACCTACGAGCAGTACTTC. This encodes CASSQPFTYEQYF.

V is TRBV19 and J is TRBJ2-1; 10 nucleotides align to TRBD2. The trim removed 5 bases at V and 0 bases at J, leaving 4 bases unmatched. Germline V gene sequence: CDR1 LNHDA, CDR2 SQIVND (reference sequence). The CDR3 is made up of 16 amino acids. The CDR3 sequence: CASSVLAGSSYNEQFF. DNA for the CDR3: TGTGCCAGTAGTGTACTAGCGGGAAGCTCCTACAATGAGCAGTTCTTC.

The genes are TRBV28 and TRBJ2-7; no reliable D call. V shed 2 bases and J shed 2 bases, with 16 bases lying between them. The CDR3 extends over 16 amino acids. Germline assignment: CDR1 MDHEN and CDR2 SYDVKM. CDR3 sequence: CASSLVGSRQAYEQYF. The CDR3 bases are TGTGCCAGCAGTTTAGTGGGCAGCAGACAAGCCTACGAGCAGTACTTC. The variable domain in full, with the rest retrieved from reference TRBV28 and TRBJ2-7, is DVKVTQSSRYLVKRTGEKVFLECVQDMDHENMFWYRQDPGLGLRLIYFSYDVKMKEKGDIPEGYSVSREKKERFSLILESASTNQTSMYLCASSLVGSRQAYEQYFGPGTRLTVT.

CDR3 residues: CASSRQGLSGANVLTF. CDR3 nucleotides: TGTGCCAGCAGCCGACAGGGCCTCTCTGGGGCCAACGTCCTGACTTTC. The J gene is TRBJ2-6, the V gene TRBV4-2; 7 bases are shared with TRBD1. CDR1 is LGHNA, CDR2 YNFKEQ, per germline. This CDR3 is 16 amino acids long. V shed 4 bases, J shed 0 bases, and the junction held 3 bases outside the gene matches.

The rearrangement joins TRBV9 to TRBJ2-3, with 10 nucleotides matching TRBD1. CDR1 and CDR2 from the germline V gene are SGDLS and YYNGEE. V lost 4 bases, J lost 6 bases, and 26 bases stayed unmatched. This CDR3 has 21 residues. CDR3 coding DNA: TGTGCCAGCAGCTCTCCTCATCCCGGGACAGGGGTTGGGAATGAGGTGGATACGCAGTATTTT. Translating it yields CASSSPHPGTGVGNEVDTQYF.

The gene calls are TRBV27 and TRBJ2-1; 10 nucleotides agree with TRBD2. Per the germline V gene, CDR1 is MNHEY and CDR2 is SMNVEV (reference sequence). The J segment lost 7 bases and the V segment lost 7 bases, leaving 10 bases of the junction unmatched. This CDR3 has 15 residues. DNA for the CDR3: TGTGCCAGCAACCCTCTAGCGGGAGTAGGGAATGAGCAGTTCTTC. Translating it yields CASNPLAGVGNEQFF.

The genes are TRBV4-3 and TRBJ2-3; D remains unclear. Germline V gene data show CDR1 as LGHNA and CDR2 as YSLEER. This CDR3 comprises 18 residues. The V end was cut by 0 bases, the J end by 1 base, with 17 bases between. The CDR3 spells CASSQDMEPGSGTDTQYF. The CDR3 DNA is TGCGCCAGCAGCCAAGATATGGAACCGGGCTCAGGCACAGATACGCAGTATTTT.

This chain connects TRBV19 to TRBJ1-5; D perhaps matches TRBD1 (5 bases). The CDR3 runs 15 residues. Germline values: CDR1 LNHDA, CDR2 SQIVND (reference sequence). Trimming removed 7 bases at V and 2 bases at J, with 15 bases between. Here the CDR3 reads CASTGMGGGNQPQHF. CDR3 DNA: TGTGCCAGTACCGGGATGGGGGGAGGCAATCAGCCCCAGCATTTT.

This clone was seen a handful of times. The chain has TRBV4-1 and TRBJ1-6; possibly TRBD1 for D (5 bases). The CDR3 covers 15 residues. The V gene's germline CDR1 is MGHRA and CDR2 YSYEKL. Between the trimmed V and J ends, which lost 3 bases and 9 bases, there was a span of 15 bases. This chain's CDR3 is CASSHPEGRVSPLHF. CDR3 in DNA: TGCGCCAGCAGCCATCCCGAGGGGAGGGTTTCACCCCTCCACTTT.

The chain recombines TRBV7-9 with TRBJ1-1; D remains unclear. CDR3 length: 16 residues. The V end was cut by 3 bases, the J end by 1 base, with 15 bases between. Germline loops: CDR1 SEHNR, CDR2 FQNEAQ (reference sequence). CDR3 in amino acids: CASSFRAAEGNTEAFF. CDR3 nucleotides: TGTGCCAGCAGCTTCCGGGCCGCGGAGGGGAACACTGAAGCTTTCTTT.